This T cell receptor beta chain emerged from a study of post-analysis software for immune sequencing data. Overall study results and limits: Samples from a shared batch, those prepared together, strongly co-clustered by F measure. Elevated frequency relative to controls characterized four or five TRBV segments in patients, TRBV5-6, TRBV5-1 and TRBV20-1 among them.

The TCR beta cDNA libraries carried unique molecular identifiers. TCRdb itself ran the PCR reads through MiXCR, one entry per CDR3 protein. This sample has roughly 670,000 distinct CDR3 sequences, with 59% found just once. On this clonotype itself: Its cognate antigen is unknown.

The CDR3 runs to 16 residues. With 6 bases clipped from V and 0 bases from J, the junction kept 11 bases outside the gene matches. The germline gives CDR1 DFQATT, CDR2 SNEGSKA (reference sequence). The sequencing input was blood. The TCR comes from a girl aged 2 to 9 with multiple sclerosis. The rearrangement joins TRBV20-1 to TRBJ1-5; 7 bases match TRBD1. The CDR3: CSADQGGEGSNQPQHF. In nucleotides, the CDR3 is TGCAGTGCGGATCAGGGGGGTGAGGGTAGCAATCAGCCCCAGCATTTT.